A selection of T cell receptor beta chains follows, all from one sample in a study of T cells in localized non-small cell lung cancer. Profiled with immunoSEQ multiplex PCR; TCRdb holds only in-frame clones, not every one. The sample records 5,500 or so clones, about 50% being singletons. The input for sequencing was lymph node tissue, taken before any cancer treatment. The origin of the receptors is a male donor at least 60 years old with stage I squamous cell lung carcinoma. The CDR3 runs from the conserved cysteine through the conserved F or W. The order of the fields is V gene, J gene, clone size, D gene, CDR3 protein, CDR3 DNA. D genes are given only for firm matches. Clone size is stated in some rows and not others, as once, few, many or a class when expanded.

v_gene: TRBV18; j_gene: TRBJ2-6; abundance: NA; d_gene: NA; CDR3aa: CASSPDIGFGANVLTF; CDR3nt: TGTGCCAGCTCACCAGATATAGGGTTCGGGGCCAACGTCCTGACTTTC
v_gene: TRBV28; j_gene: TRBJ1-1; abundance: NA; d_gene: NA; CDR3aa: CASSPPSRDGAFF; CDR3nt: TGTGCCAGCAGTCCCCCGAGCAGGGATGGCGCTTTCTTT
v_gene: TRBV4-1; j_gene: TRBJ1-4; abundance: NA; d_gene: NA; CDR3aa: CASSQASRVNEKLFF; CDR3nt: TGCGCCAGCAGCCAAGCCAGTAGGGTCAATGAAAAACTGTTTTTT
v_gene: TRBV6-8; j_gene: TRBJ2-5; abundance: NA; d_gene: NA; CDR3aa: CAIRDQGGRETQYF; CDR3nt: TGTGCCATCAGAGACCAGGGTGGGCGAGAGACCCAGTACTTC
v_gene: TRBV19; j_gene: TRBJ1-1; abundance: NA; d_gene: NA; CDR3aa: CASSYLDLEAFF; CDR3nt: TGTGCCAGTAGCTATTTAGACCTTGAAGCTTTCTTT
v_gene: TRBV15; j_gene: TRBJ2-7; abundance: few; d_gene: NA; CDR3aa: CATSRDRGDYEQYF; CDR3nt: TGTGCCACCAGCAGAGATCGAGGAGACTACGAGCAGTACTTC
v_gene: TRBV5-1; j_gene: TRBJ1-1; abundance: few; d_gene: NA; CDR3aa: CASSLVDLNTEAFF; CDR3nt: TGCGCCAGCAGCTTGGTGGACCTGAACACTGAAGCTTTCTTT
v_gene: TRBV14; j_gene: TRBJ2-7; abundance: few; d_gene: NA; CDR3aa: CASSQDGRGEYEQYF; CDR3nt: TGTGCCAGCAGCCAAGACGGCAGGGGCGAATACGAGCAGTACTTC
v_gene: TRBV30; j_gene: TRBJ1-1; abundance: NA; d_gene: NA; CDR3aa: CAWRSWGLISEAFF; CDR3nt: TGTGCCTGGAGGTCGTGGGGTCTGATATCGGAAGCTTTCTTT
v_gene: TRBV27; j_gene: TRBJ1-5; abundance: NA; d_gene: NA; CDR3aa: CASSLVGAVNQPQHF; CDR3nt: TGTGCCAGCAGTCTCGTCGGGGCAGTCAATCAGCCCCAGCATTTT
v_gene: TRBV28; j_gene: TRBJ2-1; abundance: NA; d_gene: TRBD2; CDR3aa: CASSHIRASGRANEQFF; CDR3nt: TGTGCCAGCAGTCACATACGGGCTAGCGGGAGGGCCAATGAGCAGTTCTTC
v_gene: TRBV28; j_gene: TRBJ2-6; abundance: NA; d_gene: NA; CDR3aa: CASSLAGTGFSGANVLTF; CDR3nt: TGTGCCAGCAGCCTAGCGGGGACAGGGTTCAGTGGGGCCAACGTCCTGACTTTC
v_gene: TRBV29-1; j_gene: TRBJ1-1; abundance: NA; d_gene: NA; CDR3aa: CSGAWALDTEAFF; CDR3nt: TGCAGCGGGGCCTGGGCCCTGGACACTGAAGCTTTCTTT
v_gene: TRBV12-5; j_gene: TRBJ2-3; abundance: NA; d_gene: TRBD2; CDR3aa: CAADAGADTQYF; CDR3nt: TGTGCCGCGGACGCGGGGGCAGATACGCAGTATTTT
v_gene: TRBV14; j_gene: TRBJ1-5; abundance: NA; d_gene: NA; CDR3aa: CASSRGLLEPQHF; CDR3nt: TGTGCCAGCAGCCGGGGACTGCTCGAGCCCCAGCATTTT
v_gene: TRBV18; j_gene: TRBJ1-4; abundance: NA; d_gene: NA; CDR3aa: CASSPTNEKLFF; CDR3nt: TGTGCCAGCTCACCCACTAATGAAAAACTGTTTTTT
v_gene: TRBV9; j_gene: TRBJ2-5; abundance: NA; d_gene: NA; CDR3aa: CASSTTGTPGAQYF; CDR3nt: TGTGCCAGCAGCACAACCGGGACTCCGGGCGCCCAGTACTTC
v_gene: TRBV28; j_gene: TRBJ1-4; abundance: NA; d_gene: NA; CDR3aa: CASSLGQIATNEKLFF; CDR3nt: TGTGCCAGCAGTTTGGGACAAATAGCAACTAATGAAAAACTGTTTTTT
v_gene: TRBV18; j_gene: TRBJ1-1; abundance: NA; d_gene: TRBD1; CDR3aa: CASSPGQGGLAFF; CDR3nt: TGTGCCAGCTCACCTGGACAGGGGGGACTTGCTTTCTTT
v_gene: TRBV18; j_gene: TRBJ1-1; abundance: NA; d_gene: NA; CDR3aa: CASSSWGNTEAFF; CDR3nt: TGTGCCAGCTCATCGTGGGGGAACACTGAAGCTTTCTTT
v_gene: TRBV18; j_gene: TRBJ1-1; abundance: NA; d_gene: NA; CDR3aa: CASSPPAKNTEAFF; CDR3nt: TGTGCCAGCTCACCTCCAGCTAAGAACACTGAAGCTTTCTTT
v_gene: TRBV5-1; j_gene: TRBJ1-1; abundance: few; d_gene: TRBD1; CDR3aa: CASSFWTGNTEAFF; CDR3nt: TGCGCCAGCAGCTTTTGGACAGGGAACACTGAAGCTTTCTTT
v_gene: TRBV7-1; j_gene: TRBJ2-5; abundance: few; d_gene: TRBD2; CDR3aa: CASSSTSGETQYF; CDR3nt: TGTGCCAGCAGTTCGACTAGCGGGGAGACCCAGTACTTC
v_gene: TRBV9; j_gene: TRBJ2-3; abundance: NA; d_gene: TRBD2; CDR3aa: CASSVDGLAGGGTQYF; CDR3nt: TGTGCCAGCAGCGTGGATGGACTAGCGGGAGGAGGTACGCAGTATTTT
v_gene: TRBV29-1; j_gene: TRBJ2-7; abundance: once; d_gene: NA; CDR3aa: CSVGGGRAEQYF; CDR3nt: TGCAGCGTTGGAGGGGGAAGAGCCGAGCAGTACTTC
v_gene: TRBV30; j_gene: TRBJ1-5; abundance: NA; d_gene: NA; CDR3aa: CAWSRETEDQPQHF; CDR3nt: TGTGCCTGGAGTAGAGAGACAGAGGATCAGCCCCAGCATTTT
v_gene: TRBV28; j_gene: TRBJ1-1; abundance: NA; d_gene: NA; CDR3aa: CASSLMGGTEAFF; CDR3nt: TGTGCCAGCAGTTTAATGGGCGGCACTGAAGCTTTCTTT
v_gene: TRBV18; j_gene: TRBJ1-4; abundance: NA; d_gene: TRBD1; CDR3aa: CASSPFTAGGGEEKLFF; CDR3nt: TGTGCCAGCTCACCGTTTACAGCTGGAGGGGGCGAGGAAAAACTGTTTTTT
v_gene: TRBV25-1; j_gene: TRBJ2-7; abundance: NA; d_gene: NA; CDR3aa: CASSDRTGIHEQYF; CDR3nt: TGTGCCAGCAGTGATCGAACCGGGATCCACGAGCAGTACTTC
v_gene: TRBV23-1; j_gene: TRBJ1-2; abundance: once; d_gene: NA; CDR3aa: CASSQSIEGLSGNYGYTF; CDR3nt: TGCGCCAGCAGTCAATCCATTGAGGGTTTGTCAGGGAACTATGGCTACACCTTC
v_gene: TRBV7-6; j_gene: TRBJ2-1; abundance: NA; d_gene: NA; CDR3aa: CASSLDLGVFVKFF; CDR3nt: TGTGCCAGCAGCTTGGACCTAGGTGTCTTTGTTAAGTTCTTC
v_gene: TRBV28; j_gene: TRBJ1-2; abundance: NA; d_gene: NA; CDR3aa: CASSLGGWRQYGYTF; CDR3nt: TGTGCCAGCAGTTTAGGAGGGTGGAGGCAGTATGGCTACACCTTC
v_gene: TRBV11-3; j_gene: TRBJ2-7; abundance: few; d_gene: TRBD1; CDR3aa: CASSQAGTGNSYEQYF; CDR3nt: TGTGCCAGCAGCCAAGCCGGGACAGGGAATTCCTACGAGCAGTACTTC
v_gene: TRBV19; j_gene: TRBJ2-7; abundance: few; d_gene: TRBD2; CDR3aa: CASQLAGAFVYEQYF; CDR3nt: TGTGCCAGCCAACTAGCGGGGGCCTTCGTCTACGAGCAGTACTTC
v_gene: TRBV5-1; j_gene: TRBJ1-5; abundance: NA; d_gene: NA; CDR3aa: CASRPLPTGEAQPQHF; CDR3nt: TGCGCCAGCAGACCCCTCCCGACAGGTGAGGCTCAGCCCCAGCATTTT
v_gene: TRBV4-1; j_gene: TRBJ2-3; abundance: NA; d_gene: NA; CDR3aa: CASSQDRSDTQYF; CDR3nt: TGCGCCAGCAGCCAAGATCGGTCAGATACGCAGTATTTT
v_gene: TRBV29-1; j_gene: TRBJ2-5; abundance: NA; d_gene: NA; CDR3aa: CSVGGRGRVETQYF; CDR3nt: TGCAGCGTTGGGGGGAGGGGGCGGGTAGAGACCCAGTACTTC
v_gene: TRBV11-3; j_gene: TRBJ1-1; abundance: NA; d_gene: NA; CDR3aa: CASSLREGNTEAFF; CDR3nt: TGTGCCAGCAGCTTGAGGGAAGGGAACACTGAAGCTTTCTTT
v_gene: TRBV9; j_gene: TRBJ1-1; abundance: few; d_gene: NA; CDR3aa: CASSATANTEAFF; CDR3nt: TGTGCCAGCAGCGCGACAGCGAACACTGAAGCTTTCTTT
v_gene: TRBV9; j_gene: TRBJ1-1; abundance: NA; d_gene: NA; CDR3aa: CASSRTRNTEAFF; CDR3nt: TGTGCCAGCAGCCGGACTCGGAACACTGAAGCTTTCTTT
v_gene: TRBV6-8; j_gene: TRBJ1-3; abundance: NA; d_gene: TRBD1; CDR3aa: CASSYDRAFGNTIYF; CDR3nt: TGTGCCAGCAGTTACGACAGGGCATTTGGAAACACCATATATTTT
v_gene: TRBV12-5; j_gene: TRBJ2-3; abundance: NA; d_gene: TRBD2; CDR3aa: CASGFGLAGTVDTQYF; CDR3nt: TGTGCTAGTGGTTTTGGACTAGCGGGAACGGTAGATACGCAGTATTTT
v_gene: TRBV14; j_gene: TRBJ1-3; abundance: few; d_gene: NA; CDR3aa: CASSPSGGDTIYF; CDR3nt: TGTGCCAGCAGCCCAAGTGGTGGCGACACCATATATTTT
v_gene: TRBV18; j_gene: TRBJ1-1; abundance: few; d_gene: NA; CDR3aa: CASSFSGHRNTEAFF; CDR3nt: TGTGCCAGCTCCTTCTCGGGACACCGGAACACTGAAGCTTTCTTT
v_gene: TRBV6-8; j_gene: TRBJ1-1; abundance: few; d_gene: NA; CDR3aa: CASRPDGWGTEAFF; CDR3nt: TGTGCCAGCCGCCCGGACGGCTGGGGCACTGAAGCTTTCTTT
v_gene: TRBV25-1; j_gene: TRBJ1-1; abundance: NA; d_gene: TRBD1; CDR3aa: CASSEGGQGVFWGTEAFF; CDR3nt: TGTGCCAGCAGTGAAGGGGGACAGGGGGTGTTCTGGGGCACTGAAGCTTTCTTT
v_gene: TRBV19; j_gene: TRBJ1-2; abundance: NA; d_gene: NA; CDR3aa: CASSMEQEAGNYGYTF; CDR3nt: TGTGCCAGTAGTATGGAGCAGGAGGCGGGTAACTATGGCTACACCTTC
v_gene: TRBV10-1; j_gene: TRBJ2-2; abundance: NA; d_gene: TRBD2; CDR3aa: CASSVAGETGELFF; CDR3nt: TGCGCCAGCAGCGTAGCGGGAGAAACCGGGGAGCTGTTTTTT
v_gene: TRBV18; j_gene: TRBJ2-5; abundance: NA; d_gene: NA; CDR3aa: CASSPQRANQETQYF; CDR3nt: TGTGCCAGCTCACCACAGCGGGCGAACCAAGAGACCCAGTACTTC
v_gene: TRBV30; j_gene: TRBJ1-2; abundance: once; d_gene: NA; CDR3aa: CAWNAKGKGYTF; CDR3nt: TGTGCCTGGAATGCTAAGGGGAAGGGCTACACCTTC